These T cell receptor beta chains were read from a single sample in a study of T cells after yellow fever vaccination. TCRdb reprocessed the 5' RACE reads via MiXCR and lists one record per CDR3 protein. The sample lists 400,000 or so distinct CDR3 sequences, over 15% occurring once. The sample here was PBMCs, taken before the yellow fever booster vaccination. The receptors were sampled from a man younger than 35 who received the YFV17D yellow fever vaccine. Both conserved end residues are part of each CDR3. The D gene is left open where the match is weak. Size values are once, few and many counts, or a class for expanded clones, and some rows have none.

d_call clone_size j_call v_call cdr3_nt cdr3_aa
TRBD2 many TRBJ2-1 TRBV20-1 TGCAGTGCGCGGGGGTACAATGAGCAGTTCTTC CSARGYNEQFF
TRBD2 few TRBJ2-3 TRBV4-2 TGTGCCAGCAGCCAAGCCCTCCGGGGGGGCCAAGATACGCAGTATTTT CASSQALRGGQDTQYF
. . TRBJ1-1 TRBV7-8 TGTGCCAGCAGCAATGCGGTTGGCAGGGCCACTGAAGCTTTCTTT CASSNAVGRATEAFF
. . TRBJ1-5 TRBV2 TGTGCCAGCAGTGAAAGCCGAAGGACAGGCAATCAGCCCCAGCATTTT CASSESRRTGNQPQHF
. few TRBJ1-4 TRBV20-1 TGCAGTGCTAGACAGGGTTTCCGGGAAAAACTGTTTTTT CSARQGFREKLFF
. . TRBJ2-2 TRBV4-1 TGCGCCAGCAGCCAAGAGACAGGGAGGGGGACCGGGGAGCTGTTTTTT CASSQETGRGTGELFF
TRBD2 . TRBJ2-3 TRBV4-3 TGCGCCAGCAGCCAATGGGGGGGGAGCACAGATACGCAGTATTTT CASSQWGGSTDTQYF
. many TRBJ2-2 TRBV7-9 TGTGCCAGCCGAAATTGGGTCGGGCGTCACAACACCGGGGAGCTGTTTTTT CASRNWVGRHNTGELFF
. . TRBJ2-3 TRBV9 TGTGCCAGCAGCGTAGAGGGGACGGTCCCTCATACGCAGTATTTT CASSVEGTVPHTQYF
. few TRBJ2-5 TRBV2 TGTGCCAGCAGTGAAGCGCCGGAGACCCAGTACTTC CASSEAPETQYF
. . TRBJ2-7 TRBV20-1 TGCAGTGCTAGTCAGGGGGGATCCGAGCAGTACTTC CSASQGGSEQYF
. . TRBJ2-3 TRBV7-3 TGTGCCAGCAGCCGACGAATAGCTCCGGGACTCCAAAGCACAGATACGCAGTATTTT CASSRRIAPGLQSTDTQYF
. . TRBJ1-5 TRBV15 TGTGCCACCAGCAGAGCCATCGGGTTCGAGGCGGACTCCCATCAGCCCCAGCATTTT CATSRAIGFEADSHQPQHF
. . TRBJ1-1 TRBV20-1 TGCAGTGCTTCCGGGACACGAAACACTGAAGCTTTCTTT CSASGTRNTEAFF
. . TRBJ2-5 TRBV10-2 TGCGCCACCACGTGGGAGTACCAAGAGACCCAGTACTTC CATTWEYQETQYF
. . TRBJ2-6 TRBV15 TGTGCCACCAGCAGAGATGGCAGGCCCACTGGGGCCAACGTCCTGACTTTC CATSRDGRPTGANVLTF
TRBD1 few TRBJ1-2 TRBV20-1 TGCAGTGCTAGCCACTCGACAGGGGATGGCTACACCTTC CSASHSTGDGYTF
. . TRBJ2-1 TRBV11-2 TGTGCCAGCAGCCTAGCCCGGTTTGAGCAGTTCTTC CASSLARFEQFF
TRBD1 . TRBJ1-1 TRBV5-1 TGCGCCAGCAGCGATCCCGACAGGGGAACAGAAGCTTTCTTT CASSDPDRGTEAFF
. few TRBJ2-3 TRBV24-1 TGTGCCACCAGTGATGTTGACCGACTGGGTACGCAGTATTTT CATSDVDRLGTQYF
. few TRBJ2-1 TRBV9 TGTGCCAGCAGCGCCCGCGGCAGGGGTAATAGTGAGCAGTTCTTC CASSARGRGNSEQFF
TRBD2 few TRBJ2-2 TRBV7-9 TGTGCCAGCAGCAGTCGAGCGGGGGAAACCGGGGAGCTGTTTTTT CASSSRAGETGELFF
. . TRBJ1-6 TRBV10-3 TGTGCCATCCGAGGCCGTTTACAGTCACCCCTCCACTTT CAIRGRLQSPLHF
. once TRBJ2-3 TRBV18 TGTGCCAGCTCACCTCGAGACCTGTGGTCAAGCACAGATACGCAGTATTTT CASSPRDLWSSTDTQYF
. . TRBJ2-5 TRBV18 TGTGCCAGCTCACCAATGGGGAGAGAGACCCAGTACTTC CASSPMGRETQYF
. . TRBJ2-5 TRBV12-3/TRBV12-4 TGTGCCAGCAGTTTAACCAACAGCCAAGAGACCCAGTACTTC CASSLTNSQETQYF
. . TRBJ2-1 TRBV4-3 TGCGCCAGCAGCCAAGCTCCTTACAATGAGCAGTTCTTC CASSQAPYNEQFF